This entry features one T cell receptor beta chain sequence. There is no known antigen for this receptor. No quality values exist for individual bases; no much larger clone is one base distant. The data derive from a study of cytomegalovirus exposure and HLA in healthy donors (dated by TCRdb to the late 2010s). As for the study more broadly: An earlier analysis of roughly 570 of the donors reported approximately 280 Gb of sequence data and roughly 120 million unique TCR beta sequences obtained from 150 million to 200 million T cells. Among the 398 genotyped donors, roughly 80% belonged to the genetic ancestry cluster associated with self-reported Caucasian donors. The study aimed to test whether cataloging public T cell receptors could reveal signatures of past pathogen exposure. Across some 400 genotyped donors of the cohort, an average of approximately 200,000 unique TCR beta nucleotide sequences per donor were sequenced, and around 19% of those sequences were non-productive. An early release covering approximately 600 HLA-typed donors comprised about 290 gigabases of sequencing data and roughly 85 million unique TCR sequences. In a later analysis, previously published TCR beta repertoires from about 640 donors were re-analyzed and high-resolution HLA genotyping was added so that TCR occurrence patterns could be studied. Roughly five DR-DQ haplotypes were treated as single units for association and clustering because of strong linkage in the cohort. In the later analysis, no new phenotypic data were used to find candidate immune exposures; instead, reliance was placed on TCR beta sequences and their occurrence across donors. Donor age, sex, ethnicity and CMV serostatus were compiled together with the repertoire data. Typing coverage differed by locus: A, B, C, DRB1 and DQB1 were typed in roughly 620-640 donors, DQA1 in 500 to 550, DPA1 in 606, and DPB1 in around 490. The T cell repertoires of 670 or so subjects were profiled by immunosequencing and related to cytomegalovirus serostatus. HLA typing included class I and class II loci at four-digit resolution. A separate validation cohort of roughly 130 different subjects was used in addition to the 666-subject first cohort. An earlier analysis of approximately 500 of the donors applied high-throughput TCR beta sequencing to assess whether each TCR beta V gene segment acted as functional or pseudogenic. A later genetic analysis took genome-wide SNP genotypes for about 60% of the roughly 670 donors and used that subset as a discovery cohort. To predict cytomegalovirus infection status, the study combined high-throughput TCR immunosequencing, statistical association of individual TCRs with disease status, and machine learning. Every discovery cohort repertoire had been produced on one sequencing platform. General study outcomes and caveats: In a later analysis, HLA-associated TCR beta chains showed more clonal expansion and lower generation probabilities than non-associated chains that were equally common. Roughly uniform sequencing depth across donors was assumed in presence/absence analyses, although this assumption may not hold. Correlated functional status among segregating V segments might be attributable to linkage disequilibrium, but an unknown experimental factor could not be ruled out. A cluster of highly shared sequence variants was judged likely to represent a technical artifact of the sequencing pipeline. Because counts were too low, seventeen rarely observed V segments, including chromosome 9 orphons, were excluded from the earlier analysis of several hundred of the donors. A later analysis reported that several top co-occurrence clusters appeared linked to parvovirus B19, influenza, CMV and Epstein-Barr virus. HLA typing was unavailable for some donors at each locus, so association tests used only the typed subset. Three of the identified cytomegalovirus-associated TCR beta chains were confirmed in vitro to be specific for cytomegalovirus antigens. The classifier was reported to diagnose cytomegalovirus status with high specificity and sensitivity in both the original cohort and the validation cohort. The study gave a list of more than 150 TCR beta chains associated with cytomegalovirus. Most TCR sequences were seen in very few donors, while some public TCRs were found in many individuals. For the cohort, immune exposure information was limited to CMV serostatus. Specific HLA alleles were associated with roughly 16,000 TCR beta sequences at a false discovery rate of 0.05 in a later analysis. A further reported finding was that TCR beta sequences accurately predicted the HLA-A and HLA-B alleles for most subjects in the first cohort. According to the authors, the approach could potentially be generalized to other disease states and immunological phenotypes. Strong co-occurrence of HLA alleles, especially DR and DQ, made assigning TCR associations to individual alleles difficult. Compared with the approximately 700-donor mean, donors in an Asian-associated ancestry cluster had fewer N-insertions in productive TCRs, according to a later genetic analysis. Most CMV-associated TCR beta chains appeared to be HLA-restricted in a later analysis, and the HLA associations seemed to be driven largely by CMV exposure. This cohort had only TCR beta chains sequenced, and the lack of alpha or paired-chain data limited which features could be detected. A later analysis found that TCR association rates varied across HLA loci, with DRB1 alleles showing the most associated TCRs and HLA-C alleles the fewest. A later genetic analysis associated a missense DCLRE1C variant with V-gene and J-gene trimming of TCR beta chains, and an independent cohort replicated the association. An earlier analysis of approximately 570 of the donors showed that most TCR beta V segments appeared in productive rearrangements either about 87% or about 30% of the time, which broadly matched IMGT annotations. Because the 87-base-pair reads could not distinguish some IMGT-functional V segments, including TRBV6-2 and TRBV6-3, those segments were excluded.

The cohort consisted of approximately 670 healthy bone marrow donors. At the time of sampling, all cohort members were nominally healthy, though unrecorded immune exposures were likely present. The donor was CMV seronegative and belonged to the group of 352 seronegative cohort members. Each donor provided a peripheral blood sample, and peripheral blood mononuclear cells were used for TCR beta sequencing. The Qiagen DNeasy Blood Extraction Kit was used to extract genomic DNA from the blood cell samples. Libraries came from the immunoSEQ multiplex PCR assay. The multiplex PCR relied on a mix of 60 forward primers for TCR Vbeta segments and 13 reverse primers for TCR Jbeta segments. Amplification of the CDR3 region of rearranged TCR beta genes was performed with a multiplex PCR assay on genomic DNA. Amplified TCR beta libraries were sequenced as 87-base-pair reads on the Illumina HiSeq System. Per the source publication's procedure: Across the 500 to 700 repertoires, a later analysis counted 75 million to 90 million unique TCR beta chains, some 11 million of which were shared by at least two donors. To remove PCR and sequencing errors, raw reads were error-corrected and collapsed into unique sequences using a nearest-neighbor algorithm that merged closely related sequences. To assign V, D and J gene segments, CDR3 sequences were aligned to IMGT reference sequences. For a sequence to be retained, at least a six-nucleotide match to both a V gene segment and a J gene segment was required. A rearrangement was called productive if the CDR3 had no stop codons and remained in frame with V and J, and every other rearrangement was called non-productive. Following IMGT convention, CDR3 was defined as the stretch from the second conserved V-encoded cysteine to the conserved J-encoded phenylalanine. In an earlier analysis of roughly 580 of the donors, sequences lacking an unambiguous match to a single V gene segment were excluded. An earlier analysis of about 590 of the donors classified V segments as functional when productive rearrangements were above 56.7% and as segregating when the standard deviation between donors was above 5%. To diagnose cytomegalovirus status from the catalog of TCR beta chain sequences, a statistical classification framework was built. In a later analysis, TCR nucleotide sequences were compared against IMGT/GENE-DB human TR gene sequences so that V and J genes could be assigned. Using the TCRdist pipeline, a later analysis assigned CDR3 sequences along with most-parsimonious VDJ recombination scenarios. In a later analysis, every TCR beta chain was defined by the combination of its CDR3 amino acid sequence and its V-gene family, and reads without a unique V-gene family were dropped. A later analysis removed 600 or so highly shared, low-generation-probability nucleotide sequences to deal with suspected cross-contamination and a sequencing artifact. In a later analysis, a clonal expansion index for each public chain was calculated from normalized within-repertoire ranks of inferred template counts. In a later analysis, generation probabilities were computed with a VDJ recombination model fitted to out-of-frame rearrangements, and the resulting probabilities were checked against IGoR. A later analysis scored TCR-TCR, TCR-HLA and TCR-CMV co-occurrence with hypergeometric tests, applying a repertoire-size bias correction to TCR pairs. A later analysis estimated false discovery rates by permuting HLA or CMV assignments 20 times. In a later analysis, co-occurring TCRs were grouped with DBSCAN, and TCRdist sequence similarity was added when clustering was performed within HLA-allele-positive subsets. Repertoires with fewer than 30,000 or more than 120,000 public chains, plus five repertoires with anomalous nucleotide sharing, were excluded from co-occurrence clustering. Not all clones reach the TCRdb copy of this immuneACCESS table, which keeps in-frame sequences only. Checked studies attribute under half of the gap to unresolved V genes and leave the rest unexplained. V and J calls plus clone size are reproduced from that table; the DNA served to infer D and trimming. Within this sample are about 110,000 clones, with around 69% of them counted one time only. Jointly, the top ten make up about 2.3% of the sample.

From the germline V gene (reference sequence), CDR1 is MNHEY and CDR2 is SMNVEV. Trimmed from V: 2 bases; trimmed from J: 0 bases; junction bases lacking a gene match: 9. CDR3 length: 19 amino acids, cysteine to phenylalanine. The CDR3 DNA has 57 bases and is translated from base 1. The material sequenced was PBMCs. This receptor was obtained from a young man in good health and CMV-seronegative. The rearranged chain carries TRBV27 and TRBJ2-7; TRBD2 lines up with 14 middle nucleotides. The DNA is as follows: TGTGCCAGCAGTTTAACGTACCCGGGACTAGCGGGGGTCTCCTACGAGCAGTACTTC. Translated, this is CASSLTYPGLAGVSYEQYF.